In this sample, the clone carrying this T cell receptor beta chain turned up once. No antigen is known for it. This specimen belongs to a study of blood T cells in healthy people across ages. A second PCR of 7 to 11 cycles used a sample-barcoded 5' primer and a J-beta primer mix. A minimum of 3 million CDR3-containing paired-end reads was obtained for each sample. TCRdb itself ran the 5' RACE reads through MiXCR, one entry per CDR3 protein. The sample contains about 1.1 million distinct CDR3 sequences, roughly two fifths of which appear only once. There are 11 residues in the CDR3. Germline lookup yields CDR1 SQVTM and CDR2 ANQGSEA. Deletions cut 7 bases from V and 5 bases from J, with 11 bases between. Points from the study as a whole: Researchers deemed the diversity estimates from one million T cells underestimates.

The genes are TRBV29-1 and TRBJ1-2; no clear D gene. The receptor's source is a man between 18 and 29 years old in good health. Source material: blood. CDR3 protein: CSGFREYGYTF. CDR3 DNA: TGCAGCGGTTTCCGGGAATATGGCTACACCTTC.